The 5 T cell receptor beta chains given below trace back to one sample, sequenced in a study of blood T cell repertoires in COVID-19. Method: immunoSEQ multiplex PCR; TCRdb's copy keeps in-frame clones and lacks some. The sample holds a few hundred thousand clones, 82% seen once. The sample was peripheral blood. These receptors came from a woman aged 18 to 35 with acute or convalescent COVID-19.

V usage is TRBV6-5 and J usage is TRBJ2-2; unclear D gene. This CDR3 has 15 amino acids. Looked up from germline, CDR1 is MNHEY and CDR2 is SVGAGI. With 6 bases removed from V and 3 bases from J, the gap between germline ends came to 14 bases. The CDR3 here is CASRMTQPHTGELFF. The CDR3 region has the DNA TGTGCCAGCAGGATGACACAACCGCACACCGGGGAGCTGTTTTTT.

Concerning this clone: Other DNA variants within this sample encode the same CDR3. The chain carries TRBV19 and TRBJ1-3, with D unresolved. Germline V gene data show CDR1 as LNHDA and CDR2 as SQIVND (reference sequence). V lost 3 bases and J 2 bases, leaving 8 bases between the germline ends. The CDR3 length is 14 residues. The CDR3 here is CASSIGRPGNTIYF. The CDR3 nucleotides read TGTGCCAGTAGTATCGGGAGACCTGGAAACACCATATATTTT.

The gene calls are TRBV5-8 and TRBJ2-1, with 10 bases lining up with TRBD2. V was pared by 0 bases and J by 4 bases, with 4 bases of the junction left unmatched. The germline V gene encodes CDR1 SGHTS and CDR2 YDEGEE. This CDR3 region has 16 residues. The CDR3 here is CASSLEGTSEYNEQFF. CDR3 DNA sequence: TGTGCCAGCAGCTTGGAGGGGACTAGCGAATACAATGAGCAGTTCTTC. The variable domain in full, with the rest retrieved from reference TRBV5-8 and TRBJ2-1, is EAGVTQSPTHLIKTRGQQATLRCSPISGHTSVYWYQQALGLGLQFLLWYDEGEERNRGNFPPRFSGRQFPNYSSELNVNALELEDSALYLCASSLEGTSEYNEQFFGPGTRLTVL.

This clone was seen more than once but under ten times. The chain uses TRBV9 and TRBJ2-1; tentatively, D is TRBD1 (5 bases). Between the trimmed V and J ends, which lost 4 bases and 0 bases, there was a span of 11 bases. The CDR3 consists of 15 residues. Germline CDR1 reads SGDLS; CDR2 reads YYNGEE. This chain's CDR3 is CASSPQGSSYNEQFF. DNA for the CDR3: TGTGCCAGCAGCCCCCAGGGAAGCTCCTACAATGAGCAGTTCTTC.

The CDR3 spells CASTMGGEQYF. The DNA of the CDR3 is TGTGCCAGCACCATGGGGGGCGAGCAGTACTTC. This chain uses TRBV11-2 with TRBJ2-7, with D possibly being TRBD2 (6 bases). V was clipped by 7 bases and J by 6 bases, with 10 bases between them. Germline lookup yields CDR1 SGHAT and CDR2 FQNNGV. The length of the CDR3 is 11 residues.